This T cell receptor (beta chain) was observed in a study of T cells after yellow fever vaccination. Findings and limits, study-wide: Overall, a small share of clonotypes was seen in both CD4 and CD8 compartments. Clones from primary vaccination mostly reappeared after the booster (roughly 95% CD4, roughly 87% CD8).

The authors made TCR cDNA by 5'RACE template switching, adding a universal primer site and UMIs. Each CDR3 protein gets one entry after TCRdb re-called the 5' RACE reads with MiXCR. Of more than 350,000 distinct CDR3 sequences listed, 11% are singletons. In this sample, this clonotype turned up many times. Antigen unknown. From germline, CDR1 is DFQATT and CDR2 SNEGSKA (reference sequence). The CDR3 is 11 amino acids. Trimming took 0 bases from V and 4 from J, leaving 3 bases between them. The chain is built from TRBV20-1 and TRBJ2-5; D unclear. The receptor was derived from a man aged 18-30 years who received the YFV17D yellow fever vaccine. This sample comprised PBMCs, obtained on the day of the first yellow fever vaccination. This chain's CDR3 is CSARDLETQYF. The CDR3 nucleotides read TGCAGTGCTAGAGATCTAGAGACCCAGTACTTC.